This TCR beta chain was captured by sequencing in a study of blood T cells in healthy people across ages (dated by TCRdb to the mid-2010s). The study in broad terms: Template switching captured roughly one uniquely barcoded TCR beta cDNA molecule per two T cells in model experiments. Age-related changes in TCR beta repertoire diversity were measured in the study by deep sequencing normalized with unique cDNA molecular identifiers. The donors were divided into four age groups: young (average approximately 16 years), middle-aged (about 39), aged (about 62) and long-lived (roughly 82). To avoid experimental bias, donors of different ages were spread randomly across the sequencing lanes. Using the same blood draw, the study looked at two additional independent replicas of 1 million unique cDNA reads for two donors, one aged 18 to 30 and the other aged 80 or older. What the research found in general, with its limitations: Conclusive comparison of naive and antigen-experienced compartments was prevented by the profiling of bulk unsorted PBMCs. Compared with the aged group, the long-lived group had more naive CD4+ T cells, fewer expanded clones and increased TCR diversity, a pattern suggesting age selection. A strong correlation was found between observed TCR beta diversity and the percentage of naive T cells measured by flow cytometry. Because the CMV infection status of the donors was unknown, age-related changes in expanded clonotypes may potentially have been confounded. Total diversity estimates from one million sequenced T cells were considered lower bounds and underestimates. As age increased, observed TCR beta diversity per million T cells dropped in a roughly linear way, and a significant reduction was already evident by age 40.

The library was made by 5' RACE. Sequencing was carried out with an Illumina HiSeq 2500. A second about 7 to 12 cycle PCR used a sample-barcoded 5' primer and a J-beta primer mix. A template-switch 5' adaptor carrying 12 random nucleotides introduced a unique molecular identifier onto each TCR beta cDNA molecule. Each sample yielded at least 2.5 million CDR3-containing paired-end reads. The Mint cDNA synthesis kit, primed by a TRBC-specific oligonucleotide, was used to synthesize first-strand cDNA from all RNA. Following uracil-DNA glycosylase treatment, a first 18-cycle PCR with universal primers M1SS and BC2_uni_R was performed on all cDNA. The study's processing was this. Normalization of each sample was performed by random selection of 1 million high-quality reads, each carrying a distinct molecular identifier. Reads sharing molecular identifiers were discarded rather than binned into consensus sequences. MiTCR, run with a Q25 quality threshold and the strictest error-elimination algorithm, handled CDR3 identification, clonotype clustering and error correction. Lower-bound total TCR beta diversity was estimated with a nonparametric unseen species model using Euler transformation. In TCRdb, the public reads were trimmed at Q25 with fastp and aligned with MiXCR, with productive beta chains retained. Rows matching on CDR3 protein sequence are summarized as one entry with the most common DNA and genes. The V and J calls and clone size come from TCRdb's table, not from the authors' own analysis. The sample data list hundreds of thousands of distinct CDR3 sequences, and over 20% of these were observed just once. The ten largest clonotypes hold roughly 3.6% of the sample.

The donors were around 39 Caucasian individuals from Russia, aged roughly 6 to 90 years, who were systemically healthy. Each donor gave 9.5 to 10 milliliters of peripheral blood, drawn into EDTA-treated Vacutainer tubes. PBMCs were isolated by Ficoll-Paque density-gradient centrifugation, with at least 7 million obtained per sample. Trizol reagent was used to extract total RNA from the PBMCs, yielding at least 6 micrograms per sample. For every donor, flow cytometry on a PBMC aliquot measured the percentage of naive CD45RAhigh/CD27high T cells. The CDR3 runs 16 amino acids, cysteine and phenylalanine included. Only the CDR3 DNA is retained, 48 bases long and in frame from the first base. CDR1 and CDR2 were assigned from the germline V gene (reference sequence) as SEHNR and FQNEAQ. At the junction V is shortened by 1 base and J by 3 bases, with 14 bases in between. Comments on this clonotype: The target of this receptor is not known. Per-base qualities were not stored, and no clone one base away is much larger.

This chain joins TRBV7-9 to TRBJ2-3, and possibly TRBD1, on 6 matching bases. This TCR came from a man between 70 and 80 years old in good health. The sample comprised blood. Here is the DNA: TGTGCCAGCAGCTTAGTACAGGACAGCCGTACAGATACGCAGTATTTT. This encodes CASSLVQDSRTDTQYF. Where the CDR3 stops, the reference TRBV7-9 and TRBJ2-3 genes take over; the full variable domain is DTGVSQNPRHKITKRGQNVTFRCDPISEHNRLYWYRQTLGQGPEFLTYFQNEAQLEKSRLLSDRFSAERPKGSFSTLEIQRTEQGDSAMYLCASSLVQDSRTDTQYFGPGTRLTVL.